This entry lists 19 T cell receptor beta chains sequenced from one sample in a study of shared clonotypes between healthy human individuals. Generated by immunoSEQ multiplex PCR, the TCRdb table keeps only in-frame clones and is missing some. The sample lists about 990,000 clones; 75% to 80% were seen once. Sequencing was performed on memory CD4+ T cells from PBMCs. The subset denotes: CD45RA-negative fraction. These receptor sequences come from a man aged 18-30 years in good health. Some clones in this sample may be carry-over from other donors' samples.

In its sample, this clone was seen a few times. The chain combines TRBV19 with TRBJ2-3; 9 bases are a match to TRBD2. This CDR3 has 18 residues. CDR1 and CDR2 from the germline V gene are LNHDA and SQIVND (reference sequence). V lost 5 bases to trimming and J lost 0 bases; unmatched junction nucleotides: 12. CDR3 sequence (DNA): TGTGCCAGTAGTGGCAGGGCCCCTAGCGGGACTAGCACAGATACGCAGTATTTT. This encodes CASSGRAPSGTSTDTQYF. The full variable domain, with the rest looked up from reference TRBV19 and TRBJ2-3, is DGGITQSPKYLFRKEGQNVTLSCEQNLNHDAMYWYRQDPGQGLRLIYYSQIVNDFQKGDIAEGYSVSREKKESFPLTVTSAQKNPTAFYLCASSGRAPSGTSTDTQYFGPGTRLTVL.

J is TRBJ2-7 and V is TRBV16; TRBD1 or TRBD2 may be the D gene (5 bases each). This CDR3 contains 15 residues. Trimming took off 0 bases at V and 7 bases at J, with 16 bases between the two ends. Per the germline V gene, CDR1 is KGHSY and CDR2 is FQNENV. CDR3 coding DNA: TGTGCCAGCAGCCAATCGGGGACCGCGTTAGGGGAGCAGTACTTC. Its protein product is CASSQSGTALGEQYF.

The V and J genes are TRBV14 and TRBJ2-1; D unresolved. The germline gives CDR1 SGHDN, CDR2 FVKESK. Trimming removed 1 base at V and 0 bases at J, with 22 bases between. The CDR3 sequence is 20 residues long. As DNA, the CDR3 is TGTGCCAGCAGCCAAGGGATACGGCTAACCCCTCTTAGCTCCTACAATGAGCAGTTCTTC. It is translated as CASSQGIRLTPLSSYNEQFF.

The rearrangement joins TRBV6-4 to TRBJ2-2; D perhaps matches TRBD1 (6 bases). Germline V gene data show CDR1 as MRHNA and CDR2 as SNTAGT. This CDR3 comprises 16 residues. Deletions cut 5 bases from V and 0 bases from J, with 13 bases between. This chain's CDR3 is CASSREGESNTGELFF. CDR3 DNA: TGTGCCAGCAGTCGAGAGGGGGAATCGAACACCGGGGAGCTGTTTTTT.

The CDR3 region has the DNA TGTGCCAGCAGCTTGCAAGGGGTGAGCGGGGAGCTGTTTTTT. Protein product: CASSLQGVSGELFF. V and J are TRBV11-2 and TRBJ2-2; maybe TRBD1 (5 bases). CDR1 is SGHAT and CDR2 is FQNNGV in the germline V gene. This CDR3 comprises 14 residues. Deletions cut 3 bases from V and 7 bases from J, with 12 bases between.

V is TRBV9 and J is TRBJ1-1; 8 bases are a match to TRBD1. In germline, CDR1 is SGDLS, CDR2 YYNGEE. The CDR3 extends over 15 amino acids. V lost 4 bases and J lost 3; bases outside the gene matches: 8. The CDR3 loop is CASSKTGVKDTEAFF. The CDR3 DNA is TGTGCCAGCAGCAAGACAGGGGTTAAGGACACTGAAGCTTTCTTT.

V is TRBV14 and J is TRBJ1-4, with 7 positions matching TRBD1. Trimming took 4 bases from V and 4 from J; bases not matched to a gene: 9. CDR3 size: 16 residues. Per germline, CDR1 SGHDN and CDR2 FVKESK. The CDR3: CASSRSGGQLNEKLFF. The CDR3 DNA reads TGTGCCAGCAGCCGGTCAGGGGGACAGCTTAATGAAAAACTGTTTTTT.

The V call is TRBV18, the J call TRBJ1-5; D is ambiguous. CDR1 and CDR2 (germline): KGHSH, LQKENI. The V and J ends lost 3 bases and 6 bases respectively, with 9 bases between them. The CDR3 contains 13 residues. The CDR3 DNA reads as TGTGCCAGCTCACCCTCGGCGACTCAGCCCCAGCATTTT. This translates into CASSPSATQPQHF.

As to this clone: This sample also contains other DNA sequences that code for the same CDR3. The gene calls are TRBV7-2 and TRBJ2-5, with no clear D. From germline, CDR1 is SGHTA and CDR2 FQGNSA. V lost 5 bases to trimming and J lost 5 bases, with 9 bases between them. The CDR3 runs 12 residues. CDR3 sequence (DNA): TGTGCCAGCAGCCTACTGAGGGAGACCCAGTACTTC. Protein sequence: CASSLLRETQYF. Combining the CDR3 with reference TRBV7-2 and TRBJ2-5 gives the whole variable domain GAGVSQSPSNKVTEKGKDVELRCDPISGHTALYWYRQSLGQGLEFLIYFQGNSAPDKSGLPSDRFSAERTGGSVSTLTIQRTQQEDSAVYLCASSLLRETQYFGPGTRLLVL.

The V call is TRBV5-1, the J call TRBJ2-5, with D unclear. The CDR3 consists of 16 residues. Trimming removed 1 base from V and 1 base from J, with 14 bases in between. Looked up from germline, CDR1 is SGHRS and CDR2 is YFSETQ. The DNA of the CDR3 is TGCGCCAGCAGCTTGTCGGGCAGGAGAACCCAAGAGACCCAGTACTTC. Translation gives CASSLSGRRTQETQYF.

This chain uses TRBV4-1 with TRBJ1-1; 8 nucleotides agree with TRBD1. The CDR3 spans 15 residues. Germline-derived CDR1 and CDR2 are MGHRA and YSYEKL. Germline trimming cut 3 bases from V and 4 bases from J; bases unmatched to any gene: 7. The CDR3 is CASSHDRGRITEAFF. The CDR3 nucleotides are TGCGCCAGCAGCCACGACAGGGGTCGGATCACTGAAGCTTTCTTT.

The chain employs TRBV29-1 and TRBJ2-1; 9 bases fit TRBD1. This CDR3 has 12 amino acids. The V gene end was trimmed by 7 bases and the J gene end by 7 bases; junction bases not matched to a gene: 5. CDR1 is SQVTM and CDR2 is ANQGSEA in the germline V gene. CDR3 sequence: CSAGTGINEQFF. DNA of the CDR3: TGCAGCGCCGGGACAGGGATTAATGAGCAGTTCTTC.

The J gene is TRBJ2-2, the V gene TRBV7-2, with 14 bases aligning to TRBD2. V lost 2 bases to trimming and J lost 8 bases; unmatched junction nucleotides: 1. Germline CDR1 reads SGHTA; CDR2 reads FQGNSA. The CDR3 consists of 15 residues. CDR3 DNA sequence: TGTGCCAGCAGCTTAAGGACTAGCGGGAGGGGGGAGCTGTTTTTT. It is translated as CASSLRTSGRGELFF.

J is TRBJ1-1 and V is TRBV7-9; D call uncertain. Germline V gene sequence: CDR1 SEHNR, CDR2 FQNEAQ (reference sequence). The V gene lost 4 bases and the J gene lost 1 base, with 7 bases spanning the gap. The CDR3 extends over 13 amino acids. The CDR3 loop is CASSWWENTEAFF. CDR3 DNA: TGTGCCAGCAGCTGGTGGGAGAACACTGAAGCTTTCTTT. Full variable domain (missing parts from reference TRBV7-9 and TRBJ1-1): DTGVSQNPRHKITKRGQNVTFRCDPISEHNRLYWYRQTLGQGPEFLTYFQNEAQLEKSRLLSDRFSAERPKGSFSTLEIQRTEQGDSAMYLCASSWWENTEAFFGQGTRLTVV.

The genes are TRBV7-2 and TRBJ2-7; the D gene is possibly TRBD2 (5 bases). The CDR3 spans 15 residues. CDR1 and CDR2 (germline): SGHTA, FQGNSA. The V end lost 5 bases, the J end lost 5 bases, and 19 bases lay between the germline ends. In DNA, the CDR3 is TGTGCCAGCAGCGCCTTTGGGAGCCTCGTGGACGAGCAGTACTTC. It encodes CASSAFGSLVDEQYF. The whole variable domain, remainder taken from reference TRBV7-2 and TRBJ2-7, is GAGVSQSPSNKVTEKGKDVELRCDPISGHTALYWYRQSLGQGLEFLIYFQGNSAPDKSGLPSDRFSAERTGGSVSTLTIQRTQQEDSAVYLCASSAFGSLVDEQYFGPGTRLTVT.

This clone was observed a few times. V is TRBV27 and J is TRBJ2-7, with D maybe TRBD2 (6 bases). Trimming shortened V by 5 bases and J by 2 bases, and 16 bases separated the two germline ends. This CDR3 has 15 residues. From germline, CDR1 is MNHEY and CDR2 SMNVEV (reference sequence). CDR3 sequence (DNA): TGTGCCAGCAGTGAACGCCGGGAGCCTGCCTACGAGCAGTACTTC. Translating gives CASSERREPAYEQYF.

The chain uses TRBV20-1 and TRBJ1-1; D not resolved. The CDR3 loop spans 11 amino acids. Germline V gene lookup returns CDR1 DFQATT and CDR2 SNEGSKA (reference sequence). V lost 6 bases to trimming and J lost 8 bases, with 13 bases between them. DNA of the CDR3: TGCAGTGCGGAACAAGTTGACGAAGCTTTCTTT. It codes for CSAEQVDEAFF.

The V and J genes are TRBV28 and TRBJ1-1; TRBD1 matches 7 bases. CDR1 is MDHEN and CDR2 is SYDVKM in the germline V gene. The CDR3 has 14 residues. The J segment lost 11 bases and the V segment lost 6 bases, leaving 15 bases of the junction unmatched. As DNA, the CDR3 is TGTGCCAGCAGATACCCCGCGGGACAGCTGATCGCTTTCTTT. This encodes CASRYPAGQLIAFF.

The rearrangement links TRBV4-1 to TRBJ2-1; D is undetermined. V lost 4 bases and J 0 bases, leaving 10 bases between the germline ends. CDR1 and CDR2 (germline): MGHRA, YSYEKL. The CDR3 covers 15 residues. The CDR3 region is CASSPPGNSYNEQFF. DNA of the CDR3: TGCGCCAGCAGCCCCCCGGGTAACTCCTACAATGAGCAGTTCTTC.